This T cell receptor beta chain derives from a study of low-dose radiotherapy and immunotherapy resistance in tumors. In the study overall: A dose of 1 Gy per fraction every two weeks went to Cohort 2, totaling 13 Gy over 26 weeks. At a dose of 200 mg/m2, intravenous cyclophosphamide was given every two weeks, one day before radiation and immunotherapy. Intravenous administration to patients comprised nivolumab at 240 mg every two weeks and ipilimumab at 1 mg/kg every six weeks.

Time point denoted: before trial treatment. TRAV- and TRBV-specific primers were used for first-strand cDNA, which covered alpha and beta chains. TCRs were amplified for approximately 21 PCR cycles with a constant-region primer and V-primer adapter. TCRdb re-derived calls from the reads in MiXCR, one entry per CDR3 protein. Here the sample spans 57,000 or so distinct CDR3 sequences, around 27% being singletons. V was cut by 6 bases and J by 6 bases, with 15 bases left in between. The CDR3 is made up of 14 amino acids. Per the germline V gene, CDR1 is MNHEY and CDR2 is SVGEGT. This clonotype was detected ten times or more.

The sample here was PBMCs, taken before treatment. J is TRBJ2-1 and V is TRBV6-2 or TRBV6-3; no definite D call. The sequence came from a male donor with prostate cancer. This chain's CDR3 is CASRGKIVGNEQFF. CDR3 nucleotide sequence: TGTGCCAGCAGAGGCAAGATTGTAGGCAATGAGCAGTTCTTC.